This T cell receptor (beta chain) appears in the sequencing data of a study of blood T cell repertoires in COVID-19. The wider study: The study drew acute and convalescent COVID-19 samples from the United States, Italy and Spain. PBMCs, B-cell-depleted T cells, or T cells were the source of the cDNA or gDNA that made up the material.

Authors' processing steps: Using reference gene primer amplification, nucleated cell counts were estimated. TCRdb's copy holds only in-frame clones and misses some; the assay was immunoSEQ multiplex PCR. V, J and clone size were drawn from that table, and D and trimming were deduced from the DNA. The repertoire holds about 80,000 clones, approximately 88% seen once, with approximately 6.8% in the top ten. The CDR3 is made up of 13 amino acids. CDR1 is SGHRS and CDR2 is YFSETQ in the germline V gene. Trimming removed 0 bases from V and 3 bases from J, with 6 bases in between. Sequencing input: peripheral blood. The rearrangement links TRBV5-1 to TRBJ1-2, with D tentatively TRBD1 (6 bases). The origin of this receptor is an elderly woman with acute or convalescent COVID-19. The CDR3 coding sequence is TGCGCCAGCAGCTTGGAGGGGGACTATGGCTACACCTTC. Its protein is CASSLEGDYGYTF.